The T cell receptor beta chain described here comes from a study of T cells in localized non-small cell lung cancer. Assay: immunoSEQ multiplex PCR; the TCRdb copy retains only in-frame clones and omits some. The sample carries 21,000 or so clones, 85% recorded once. Turning to this clone: Its antigen is as yet unknown.

Study-level results: Appearing in adjacent lung were a median approximately 57 of the top 100 tumor clones. Clonality peaked in uninvolved adjacent lung rather than tumor. With higher T cell density in blood came longer overall survival.

Germline-derived CDR1 and CDR2 are MNHEY and SVGAGI. The CDR3 sequence is 14 residues long. Trimming took 0 bases from V and 4 from J, leaving 9 bases between them. The origin of this receptor is a woman aged 40-75 years with stage II squamous cell lung carcinoma. The specimen comprised PBMCs, sampled before any cancer treatment. V and J are TRBV6-5 and TRBJ1-1; D call uncertain. The CDR3 is CASSYSIGSTEAFF. CDR3 nucleotide sequence: TGTGCCAGCAGTTACTCGATAGGGAGCACTGAAGCTTTCTTT.